Shown below are 9 T cell receptor beta chains from a single sample sequenced in a study of T cells in Graves' hyperthyroidism and ophthalmopathy. Amplified TCR beta CDR3 regions came from RNA transcripts. Carried out on the TCR CDR3, a first-round RT-PCR used the HTBI primer set. TCRdb analysed the multiplex PCR reads with MiXCR anew, one entry per CDR3 protein. This table holds about 610,000 distinct CDR3 sequences, about 14% found once. Sequenced material: blood. The receptors here all came from a woman in her thirties or forties with Graves' ophthalmopathy.

This clonotype occurred once. This CDR3 is CASSYPGGGTYEQYF. The CDR3 DNA is TGTGCCAGCAGCTATCCAGGCGGGGGAACCTACGAGCAGTACTTC. The chain has TRBV11-3 and TRBJ2-7; 7 nucleotides match TRBD2. Unmatched junction bases numbered 8, after V lost 4 bases and J lost 2 bases. CDR1 and CDR2 from the germline V gene are SGHNT and YENEEA. This CDR3 is 15 amino acids long.

This clonotype was detected ten times or more. J is TRBJ2-7 and V is TRBV6-2 or TRBV6-3; 8 bases fit TRBD1. With V trimmed by 3 bases and J by 5 bases, 6 bases remained unmatched. The CDR3 spans 14 residues. The germline V gene encodes CDR1 MNHEY and CDR2 SVGEGT. The CDR3 DNA sequence: TGTGCCAGCAGTTATGACAGGGGAAGCGACGAGCAGTACTTC. This translates into CASSYDRGSDEQYF.

This clonotype occurred many times. The chain joins TRBV12-3 or TRBV12-4 to TRBJ1-1; no clear D gene. V was shortened by 2 bases and J by 4 bases, with 11 bases between the two germline ends. CDR3 size: 14 residues. The CDR3 region has the DNA TGTGCCAGCAGTTTATCTGGGATTACCACTGAAGCTTTCTTT. Its protein is CASSLSGITTEAFF.

This clonotype was counted at least ten times. The V and J genes are TRBV7-9 and TRBJ2-5; possibly TRBD2 for D (6 bases). This CDR3 contains 15 residues. Germline loops: CDR1 SEHNR, CDR2 FQNEAQ (reference sequence). Trimming shortened V by 6 bases and J by 7 bases, and 21 bases separated the two germline ends. The CDR3 DNA sequence: TGTGCCAGCAGGGGCGGGACCAACCTAGGCGGGACCCAGTACTTC. Translated, it gives CASRGGTNLGGTQYF.

J is TRBJ1-5 and V is TRBV15; D gene uncertain. V lost 5 bases and J lost 5, with 10 bases in between. This CDR3 spans 13 amino acids. The germline CDR1 and CDR2 sequences are LNHNV and YYDKDF (reference sequence). CDR3 DNA: TGTGCCACCAGCGGTGACACTTATCAGCCCCAGCATTTT. It yields the protein CATSGDTYQPQHF.

This clonotype has a count of ten or more. The gene calls are TRBV6-2 or TRBV6-3 and TRBJ1-1; D is undetermined. Germline loops: CDR1 MNHEY, CDR2 SVGEGT. Trimming shortened V by 3 bases and J by 3 bases, and 11 bases separated the two germline ends. The CDR3 contains 14 residues. In DNA form, the CDR3 reads TGTGCCAGCAGTTATGGGGTGAGATACACTGAAGCTTTCTTT. Protein sequence: CASSYGVRYTEAFF.

This clonotype is a singleton in its sample. The rearrangement uses TRBV20-1 and TRBJ2-7, with 8 bases fitting TRBD2. V was clipped by 5 bases and J by 7 bases; unmatched bases: 7. This CDR3 comprises 12 residues. Germline CDR1 and CDR2: DFQATT and SNEGSKA (reference sequence). This CDR3 is CSAWTSMDEQYF. CDR3 nucleotides: TGCAGTGCTTGGACTAGCATGGATGAGCAGTACTTC.

This clonotype was recorded at least ten times. V usage is TRBV5-4 and J usage is TRBJ2-7; TRBD2 aligns across 10 bases. The V and J ends lost 2 bases and 2 bases, in that order; junction bases with no gene match: 13. Germline V gene data show CDR1 as SGHNT and CDR2 as YYREEE (reference sequence). The CDR3 length is 18 residues. This CDR3 is CASSFPRGWTSGPYEQYF. CDR3 DNA sequence: TGTGCCAGCAGCTTTCCCAGGGGTTGGACTAGCGGACCCTACGAGCAGTACTTC. Looking up the rest from reference TRBV5-4 and TRBJ2-7 gives the full variable domain: ETGVTQSPTHLIKTRGQQVTLRCSSQSGHNTVSWYQQALGQGPQFIFQYYREEENGRGNFPPRFSGLQFPNYSSELNVNALELDDSALYLCASSFPRGWTSGPYEQYFGPGTRLTVT.

There are many counts of this clonotype. V and J are TRBV11-2 and TRBJ1-1; a possible D gene is TRBD1 (5 bases). Looked up from germline, CDR1 is SGHAT and CDR2 is FQNNGV. The V gene lost 0 bases and the J gene lost 10 bases, with 9 bases spanning the gap. The CDR3 has 12 amino acids. CDR3: CASSLEAGRAFF. In nucleotides, the CDR3 is TGTGCCAGCAGCTTAGAGGCAGGGAGAGCTTTCTTT.